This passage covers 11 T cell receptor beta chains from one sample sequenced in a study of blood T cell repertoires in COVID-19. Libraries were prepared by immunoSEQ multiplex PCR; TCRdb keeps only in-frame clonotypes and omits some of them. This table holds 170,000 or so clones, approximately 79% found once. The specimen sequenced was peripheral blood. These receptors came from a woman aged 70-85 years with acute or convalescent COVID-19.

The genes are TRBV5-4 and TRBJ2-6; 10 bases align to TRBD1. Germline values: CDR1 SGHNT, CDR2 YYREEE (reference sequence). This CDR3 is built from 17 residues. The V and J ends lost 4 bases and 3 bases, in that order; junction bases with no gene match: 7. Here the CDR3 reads CASSMGQGRDGANVLTF. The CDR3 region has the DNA TGTGCCAGCAGCATGGGACAGGGGAGGGATGGGGCCAACGTCCTGACTTTC.

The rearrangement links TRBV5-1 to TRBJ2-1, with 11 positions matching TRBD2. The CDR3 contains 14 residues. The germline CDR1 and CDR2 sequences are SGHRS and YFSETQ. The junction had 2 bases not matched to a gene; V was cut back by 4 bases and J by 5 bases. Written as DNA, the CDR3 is TGCGCCAGCAGCGCGGGACTAGCGGACAATGAGCAGTTCTTC. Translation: CASSAGLADNEQFF.

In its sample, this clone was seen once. CDR3 loop: CASEANQGYGYTF. CDR3 nucleotide sequence: TGTGCCTCAGAGGCGAATCAGGGCTATGGCTACACCTTC. The J gene is TRBJ1-2, the V gene TRBV30; weak D call: TRBD1 (5 bases). The CDR3 is 13 residues long. Germline V gives CDR1 GTSNPN, CDR2 SVGIG (reference sequence). Trimming removed 7 bases from V and 4 bases from J, with 16 bases in between.

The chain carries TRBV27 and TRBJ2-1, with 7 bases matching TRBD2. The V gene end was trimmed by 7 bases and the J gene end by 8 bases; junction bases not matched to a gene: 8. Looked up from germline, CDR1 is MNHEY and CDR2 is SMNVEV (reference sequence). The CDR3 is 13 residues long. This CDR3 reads CASTGGWDDEQFF. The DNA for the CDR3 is TGTGCCAGCACGGGAGGTTGGGACGATGAGCAGTTCTTC.

DNA of the CDR3: TGTGCCAGCAGCTTGCCCGCGGGACAGGGATACGAGCAGTACTTC. It translates to CASSLPAGQGYEQYF. V gene TRBV5-6 combines with J gene TRBJ2-7, with 9 nucleotides matching TRBD1. V gave up 1 base and J gave up 4 bases; unmatched junction bases: 6. CDR1 is SGHDT and CDR2 is YYEEEE in the germline V gene. This CDR3 is 15 amino acids long.

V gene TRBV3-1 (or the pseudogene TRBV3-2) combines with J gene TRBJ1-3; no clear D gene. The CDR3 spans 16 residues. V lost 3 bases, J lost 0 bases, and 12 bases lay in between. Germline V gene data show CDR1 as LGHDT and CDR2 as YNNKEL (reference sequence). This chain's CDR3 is CASSQSAVISGNTIYF. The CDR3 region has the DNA TGTGCCAGCAGCCAGTCTGCAGTTATCTCTGGAAACACCATATATTTT.

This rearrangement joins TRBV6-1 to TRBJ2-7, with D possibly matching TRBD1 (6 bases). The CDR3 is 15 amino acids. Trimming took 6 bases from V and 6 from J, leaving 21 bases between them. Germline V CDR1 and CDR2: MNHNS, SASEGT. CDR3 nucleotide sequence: TGTGCCAGCAGAGGACAGAGGGGAGAGGCTTCCGAGCAGTACTTC. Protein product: CASRGQRGEASEQYF.

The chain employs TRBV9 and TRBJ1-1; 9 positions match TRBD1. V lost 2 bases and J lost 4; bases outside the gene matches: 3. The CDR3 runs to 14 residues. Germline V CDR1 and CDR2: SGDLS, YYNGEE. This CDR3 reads CASSVGTGSTEAFF. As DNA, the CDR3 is TGTGCCAGCAGCGTCGGGACAGGGAGCACTGAAGCTTTCTTT.

The CDR3 coding sequence is TGTGCCAGCAGCCAGAGGGGACAGTCCAATCAGCCCCAGCATTTT. Translated: CASSQRGQSNQPQHF. V usage is TRBV3-1 (or the pseudogene TRBV3-2) and J usage is TRBJ1-5; the match to TRBD1 covers 7 bases. The ends lost 3 bases at V and 3 bases at J; junction bases unmatched: 5. The CDR3 length is 15 residues. The V gene's germline CDR1 is LGHDT and CDR2 YNNKEL (reference sequence).

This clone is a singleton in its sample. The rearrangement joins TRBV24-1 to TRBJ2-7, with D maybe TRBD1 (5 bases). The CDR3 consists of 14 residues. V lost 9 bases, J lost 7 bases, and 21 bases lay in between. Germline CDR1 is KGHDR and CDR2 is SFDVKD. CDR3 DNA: TGTGCCACCGCTCAGTCAGGGCCCGCGCGGGAGCAGTACTTC. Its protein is CATAQSGPAREQYF.

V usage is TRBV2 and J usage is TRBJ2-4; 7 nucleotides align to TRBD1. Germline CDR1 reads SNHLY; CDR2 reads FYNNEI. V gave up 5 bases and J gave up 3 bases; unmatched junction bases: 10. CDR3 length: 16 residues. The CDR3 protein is CASSRPGQRSKNIQYF. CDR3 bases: TGTGCCAGCAGTAGGCCGGGACAGCGGAGCAAAAACATTCAGTACTTC. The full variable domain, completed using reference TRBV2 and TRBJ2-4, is EPEVTQTPSHQVTQMGQEVILRCVPISNHLYFYWYRQILGQKVEFLVSFYNNEISEKSEIFDDQFSVERPDGSNFTLKIRSTKLEDSAMYFCASSRPGQRSKNIQYFGAGTRLSVL.